The T cell receptor beta chain described here comes from a study of T cell clonality in common variable immunodeficiency. The study, taken as a whole, reports: Authors noted CVID clonality's cause needs subpopulation repertoire sequencing. Reportedly, TCR beta sequences from common variable immunodeficiency showed fewer deletions and N-nucleotide insertions.

Sequencing input was equivalent genomic DNA from CVID and controls. The assay was immunoSEQ multiplex PCR, and TCRdb's table has in-frame clones only and misses some. This sample carries around 55,000 clones, none of them present only once. The CDR3 has 11 amino acids. Germline loops: CDR1 SGHVS, CDR2 FNYEAQ. Note on this clone: As yet, its antigen is unknown. The sequenced fragment ends 3 residues before the CDR3 boundary, so the rest is inferred from the germline J gene.

This receptor was obtained from a person between 18 and 75 years old in good health. V and J are TRBV7-6 and TRBJ2-5; no firm D call. Material: peripheral blood mononuclear cells. The part of the CDR3 DNA that was read is TGTGCCAGCAGCCACTTAGATACC. This encodes CASSHLDT. The full CDR3 protein reads CASSHLDTQYF.